This T cell receptor beta chain emerged from a study of human T cells and chemical hapten exposure. Germline lookup yields CDR1 SGHTA and CDR2 FQGNSA. The CDR3 extends over 15 amino acids. V shed 3 bases, J shed 4 bases, and the junction held 3 bases outside the gene matches. TCRdb re-derived calls from the RACE reads in MiXCR, one entry per CDR3 protein. The sample carries 35,000 to 50,000 distinct CDR3 sequences, roughly an eighth recorded once. Time point denoted: pre-sensitization, week 0. Treatment meaning: therapeutic diphenylcyclopropenone sensitization with weekly scalp DPC. This clonotype was recorded many times.

The V call is TRBV7-2, the J call TRBJ1-6; TRBD1 agrees at 7 bases. The receptor was isolated from a woman aged 25-40 years with alopecia areata. Some clones in this sample may be carry-over from other donors' samples. This specimen was whole blood, taken in connection with sensitization to the hapten diphenylcyclopropenone (DPC). CDR3 DNA: TGTGCCAGCAGCTTCAAGGGGGCATATAATTCACCCCTCCACTTT. It is translated as CASSFKGAYNSPLHF.